This TCR beta chain was sequenced in a study of T cells in Graves' hyperthyroidism and ophthalmopathy. Study conclusions and caveats: Model predictions of ophthalmopathy came a median around 7.1 months before onset.

Thyroid ultrasound, orbital computed tomography, clinical symptoms, and serum thyroxine and TRAb underpinned diagnoses. Source material for PBMCs was about 10 ml fresh peripheral blood. The CDR3 spans 18 residues. The J segment lost 1 base and the V segment lost 4 bases, leaving 14 bases of the junction unmatched. CDR1 is LGHDT and CDR2 is YNNKEL in the germline V gene (reference sequence). Amplification of TCR beta CDR3 regions was performed using RNA transcripts as template. The HTBI set primed first-round TCR CDR3 RT-PCR. TCRdb independently ran MiXCR on the multiplex PCR reads; one entry per CDR3 protein. The sample contains about 260,000 distinct CDR3 sequences, roughly 15% of which appear only once. Many counts were recorded for this clonotype. Its antigen is unidentified.

Sequencing was done on a sample of blood. The receptor was derived from a woman younger than 35 with Graves' ophthalmopathy. V usage is TRBV3-1 and J usage is TRBJ2-7, with TRBD2 identical over 9 bases. The chain's CDR3 is CASSPVSRGGPLSYEQYF. The CDR3 coding sequence is TGTGCCAGCAGCCCCGTCTCGCGGGGGGGCCCACTATCCTACGAGCAGTACTTC.